This T cell receptor (beta chain) came from a study of T cell responses to AZD1222 COVID-19 vaccine. About the research overall: Second-dose timings of about 4 or about 12 weeks were pooled.

In regard to this clone: The antigen is unknown.

V shed 4 bases and J shed 3 bases, with 13 bases lying between them. The CDR3 is 14 residues long. Germline values: CDR1 SEHNR, CDR2 FQNEAQ (reference sequence). Regarding the study as a whole: Regions 160-218 and 743-854 dominated among vaccine-associated CD4 TCRs spanning spike. White British donors predominated, females outnumbered males, and clonal diversity was possibly underestimated. In the spike-specific TCR repertoire, nearly half reportedly target unmutated variant regions.

The method was immunoSEQ multiplex PCR; TCRdb's version includes in-frame clones alone and lacks a portion of them. The table has about 170,000 clones, around nine tenths seen once. This sequence originates from an adult in good health. Source: peripheral blood, taken on day 0 of AZD1222 vaccination. The V gene is TRBV7-9, the J gene TRBJ2-7; TRBD2 might be the D (6 bases). CDR3: CASSSYQEGYEQYF. The CDR3, as DNA: TGTGCCAGCAGCTCTTACCAGGAGGGCTACGAGCAGTACTTC.